One and the same sample provided the 7 T cell receptor beta chains below, sequenced in a study of T cell changes during pregnancy in multiple sclerosis. Sequenced by immunoSEQ multiplex PCR; TCRdb stores in-frame clones only, minus some. The table lists over 35,000 clones, 80% to 95% of them singletons. Sequenced material: peripheral blood. These receptors were obtained from a female donor with multiple sclerosis, enrolled in a pregnancy study.

This clone has only one observation. The chain combines TRBV20-1 with TRBJ2-4; D call uncertain. The CDR3 sequence is 11 residues long. Germline CDR1 reads DFQATT; CDR2 reads SNEGSKA (reference sequence). The V and J ends lost 2 bases and 8 bases respectively, with 7 bases between them. For the CDR3, the DNA is TGCAGTGCTAGAATAAAGGACATTCAGTACTTC. This codes for CSARIKDIQYF.

The rearrangement links TRBV7-2 to TRBJ2-1; unclear D gene. CDR1 and CDR2 from the germline V gene are SGHTA and FQGNSA. Trimming cost V 1 base and J 2 bases, with 9 bases left between them. The CDR3 extends over 15 amino acids. As DNA, the CDR3 is TGTGCCAGCAGCTTAGTAACGGAGCCCTACAATGAGCAGTTCTTC. This sequence encodes CASSLVTEPYNEQFF.

This chain links TRBV7-8 with TRBJ2-2; 12 nucleotides align to TRBD2. This CDR3 contains 15 residues. Germline lookup yields CDR1 SGHVS and CDR2 FQNEAQ. With 6 bases clipped from V and 4 bases from J, the junction kept 3 bases outside the gene matches. CDR3 nucleotides: TGTGCCAGCAGACTAGCGGGAGGTTCCACCGGGGAGCTGTTTTTT. It yields the protein CASRLAGGSTGELFF.

The rearrangement joins TRBV29-1 to TRBJ1-2; no reliable D call. The V end lost 2 bases, the J end lost 5 bases, and 6 bases lay between the germline ends. The CDR3 spans 11 residues. Germline CDR1 and CDR2: SQVTM and ANQGSEA. The chain's CDR3 is CSVEIRYGYTF. The DNA for the CDR3 is TGCAGCGTTGAAATCCGTTATGGCTACACCTTC.

This sequence joins TRBV18 and TRBJ2-5; 8 bases are shared with TRBD2. The CDR3 has 13 residues. Germline trimming cut 2 bases from V and 4 bases from J; bases unmatched to any gene: 0. Germline V gene sequence: CDR1 KGHSH, CDR2 LQKENI. CDR3 region: CASSPAGGETQYF. The DNA of the CDR3 is TGTGCCAGCTCACCAGCGGGAGGAGAGACCCAGTACTTC.

The rearrangement uses TRBV10-3 and TRBJ2-5; 8 bases agree with TRBD2. J was trimmed by 1 base and V by 6 bases; bases with no gene match: 4. Germline V lookup: CDR1 ENHRY, CDR2 SYGVKD. The CDR3 runs 14 residues. The CDR3, as DNA: TGTGCCATCAGGGCCACTAGCGGCCAAGAGACCCAGTACTTC. Translating it yields CAIRATSGQETQYF.

The genes are TRBV27 and TRBJ1-5, with D possibly TRBD1 on 6 matching bases. V dropped 6 bases and J dropped 3 bases, with 15 bases sitting between them. The CDR3 contains 15 residues. Germline CDR1 reads MNHEY; CDR2 reads SMNVEV (reference sequence). This CDR3 reads CASRVRGGDNQPQHF. The CDR3 nucleotides are TGTGCCAGCAGAGTCCGAGGGGGGGACAATCAGCCCCAGCATTTT.